The rows below give T cell receptor beta chains drawn from one sample of a study of identical twins. Each CDR3 protein gets one entry after TCRdb re-called the 5' RACE reads with MiXCR. This sample has fewer than 550,000 distinct CDR3 sequences, with around 15% found just once. This sample was shared with a second study, whose subject was yellow fever vaccine responses in identical twins.

Sequencing input: CD4+ T cells sorted from blood. These receptors originate from a woman aged 18-35 years in good health. The CDR3 runs from the conserved cysteine through the conserved F or W. The D gene is left open where the match is weak. Only part of the rows carry a size: once, few, many, or a class if the clone is expanded.

abundance,d_gene,j_gene,v_gene,CDR3aa,CDR3nt
few,.,TRBJ1-6,TRBV10-3,CAIRIPGSPLHF,TGTGCCATCAGGATACCAGGTTCACCCCTCCACTTT
.,.,TRBJ2-7,TRBV28,CASSLPLSTNEQYF,TGTGCCAGCAGTCTGCCGTTAAGCACCAACGAGCAGTACTTC
few,TRBD1,TRBJ1-2,TRBV5-1,CASSLAPGQGVSGYTF,TGCGCCAGCAGCTTAGCGCCGGGACAGGGAGTATCTGGCTACACCTTC
few,TRBD1,TRBJ2-7,TRBV5-1,CASSLGDSEDEQYF,TGCGCCAGCAGCTTGGGGGACAGCGAAGACGAGCAGTACTTC
.,.,TRBJ2-3,TRBV11-2,CASSGGRNTDTQYF,TGTGCCAGCAGCGGGGGACGGAACACAGATACGCAGTATTTT
.,TRBD2,TRBJ2-1,TRBV24-1,CATSEYPTSGTYNEQFF,TGTGCCACCAGTGAGTATCCCACTAGCGGAACATACAATGAGCAGTTCTTC
.,.,TRBJ2-5,TRBV2,CASSGLTGETQYF,TGTGCCAGCAGTGGTCTCACTGGGGAGACCCAGTACTTC
few,.,TRBJ2-5,TRBV14,CASSQGTLGETQYF,TGTGCCAGCAGCCAAGGTACCTTGGGAGAGACCCAGTACTTC
few,TRBD2,TRBJ2-3,TRBV5-1,CASSQGGGGAATQYF,TGCGCCAGCAGCCAAGGCGGCGGGGGGGCTGCTACGCAGTATTTT
many,TRBD1,TRBJ2-1,TRBV4-1,CASSRSGQVYNEQFF,TGCGCCAGCAGCCGATCGGGACAGGTATACAATGAGCAGTTCTTC
few,TRBD1,TRBJ1-6,TRBV10-3,CAINTGQGARISPLHF,TGTGCCATCAATACTGGACAGGGGGCGCGTATTTCACCCCTCCACTTT